A selection of T cell receptor beta chains follows, all from one sample in a study of high-grade serous ovarian cancer treatment subgroups. The assay was immunoSEQ multiplex PCR, and TCRdb's table has in-frame clones only and misses some. This table holds over 2,500 clones, about 77% found once. The sample comprised tumor tissue. These receptor sequences come from a human donor with high-grade serous ovarian cancer. Both conserved end residues are part of each CDR3. The order of the fields is clone size, J gene, D gene, V gene, CDR3 DNA, CDR3 protein. The D gene is left open where the match is weak. Rows give clone size only sometimes, using once, few, many, or a class for an expanded clone.

abundance: -; j_gene: TRBJ1-1; d_gene: TRBD1; v_gene: TRBV6-1; CDR3nt: TGTGCCAGCAGTGAAACGGGGACAGGGGCGACTGAAGCTTTCTTT; CDR3aa: CASSETGTGATEAFF
abundance: -; j_gene: TRBJ1-4; d_gene: TRBD1; v_gene: TRBV4-3; CDR3nt: TGCGCCAGCCGCCAAGTGGGACAGGGGACTGAAAAACTGTTTTTT; CDR3aa: CASRQVGQGTEKLFF
abundance: -; j_gene: TRBJ1-6; d_gene: TRBD1; v_gene: TRBV6-6; CDR3nt: TGTGCCAGCAGACCCGGACAGGGAAGGAAAATTTCACCCCTCCACTTT; CDR3aa: CASRPGQGRKISPLHF
abundance: -; j_gene: TRBJ1-1; d_gene: TRBD1; v_gene: TRBV19; CDR3nt: TGTGCCAGTAGTATTTTTCGGGGACAGGAGAACACTGAAGCTTTCTTT; CDR3aa: CASSIFRGQENTEAFF
abundance: -; j_gene: TRBJ2-1; d_gene: -; v_gene: TRBV27; CDR3nt: TGTGCCAGCAGTTCGCGAAATAAGACTTCGACCTACAATGAGCAGTTCTTC; CDR3aa: CASSSRNKTSTYNEQFF
abundance: -; j_gene: TRBJ2-1; d_gene: TRBD2; v_gene: TRBV29-1; CDR3nt: TGCAGCGTTGAGGTTAGCGGGAGCTGGAATGAGCAGTTCTTC; CDR3aa: CSVEVSGSWNEQFF
abundance: -; j_gene: TRBJ2-3; d_gene: -; v_gene: TRBV2; CDR3nt: TGTGCCAGCAGTTCGGGGACAGATACGCAGTATTTT; CDR3aa: CASSSGTDTQYF
abundance: -; j_gene: TRBJ2-3; d_gene: TRBD2; v_gene: TRBV5-1; CDR3nt: TGCGCCAGCACCCCAACCGGGACTATGACAGATACGCAGTATTTT; CDR3aa: CASTPTGTMTDTQYF
abundance: -; j_gene: TRBJ2-7; d_gene: -; v_gene: TRBV7-9; CDR3nt: TGTGCCAGCAGCTTAGAGCGGAAAAGTCAGCAGTACTTC; CDR3aa: CASSLERKSQQYF
abundance: -; j_gene: TRBJ2-2; d_gene: TRBD1; v_gene: TRBV5-4; CDR3nt: TGTGCCAGCAGCGCTGGACAGGGTTTGAAAGCCGCCGGGGAGCTGTTTTTT; CDR3aa: CASSAGQGLKAAGELFF
abundance: -; j_gene: TRBJ2-5; d_gene: -; v_gene: TRBV19; CDR3nt: TGTGCCAGTGGACGAACGAGCGGCCAAGAGACCCAGTACTTC; CDR3aa: CASGRTSGQETQYF
abundance: -; j_gene: TRBJ1-1; d_gene: TRBD1; v_gene: TRBV11-2; CDR3nt: TGTGCCAGCAGCTTAGGGCGGGGACAGGGGAGAATGGACACTGAAGCTTTCTTT; CDR3aa: CASSLGRGQGRMDTEAFF
abundance: -; j_gene: TRBJ1-2; d_gene: -; v_gene: TRBV5-8; CDR3nt: TGTGCCAGCAGCTTGGGAGGGGATTTTTATGGCTACACCTTC; CDR3aa: CASSLGGDFYGYTF
abundance: -; j_gene: TRBJ2-1; d_gene: -; v_gene: TRBV29-1; CDR3nt: TGCAGCGCGGTTGACTCCTTCTCCTACAATGAGCAGTTCTTC; CDR3aa: CSAVDSFSYNEQFF
abundance: -; j_gene: TRBJ2-7; d_gene: TRBD1; v_gene: TRBV6-1; CDR3nt: TGTGCCAGCAGTGCCACGGCCGCAACAGGGGACGCCTACGAGCAGTACTTC; CDR3aa: CASSATAATGDAYEQYF
abundance: -; j_gene: TRBJ1-2; d_gene: -; v_gene: TRBV4-1; CDR3nt: TGCGCCAGCAGCAATCCAATTAGGACCTATGGCTACACCTTC; CDR3aa: CASSNPIRTYGYTF
abundance: -; j_gene: TRBJ2-3; d_gene: TRBD1; v_gene: TRBV30; CDR3nt: TGTGCCTGGAGGGACAGGGGAACAGATACGCAGTATTTT; CDR3aa: CAWRDRGTDTQYF
abundance: -; j_gene: TRBJ1-2; d_gene: -; v_gene: TRBV12-2; CDR3nt: TGTGCAAGTCGCTTGTCCATGCCACGAAAGACCTATGGCTACACCTTC; CDR3aa: CASRLSMPRKTYGYTF
abundance: -; j_gene: TRBJ1-5; d_gene: -; v_gene: TRBV11-3; CDR3nt: TGTGCCAGCAGCATAGTTAGCAATCAGCCCCAGCATTTT; CDR3aa: CASSIVSNQPQHF
abundance: few; j_gene: TRBJ1-6; d_gene: -; v_gene: TRBV15; CDR3nt: TGTGCCACCAGCAGTATGGACCGCGATTCACCCCTCCACTTT; CDR3aa: CATSSMDRDSPLHF
abundance: -; j_gene: TRBJ2-7; d_gene: -; v_gene: TRBV6-1; CDR3nt: TGTGCCAGCAGTCCTTCGGGGACAAGCTACTACGAGCAGTACTTC; CDR3aa: CASSPSGTSYYEQYF
abundance: -; j_gene: TRBJ1-4; d_gene: -; v_gene: TRBV7-6; CDR3nt: TGTGCCAGCAGCTTAGAGGCAGGGGCTAATGAAAAACTGTTTTTT; CDR3aa: CASSLEAGANEKLFF
abundance: -; j_gene: TRBJ2-3; d_gene: -; v_gene: TRBV7-3; CDR3nt: TGTGCCAGCAGCACAGGTTTCACAGATACGCAGTATTTT; CDR3aa: CASSTGFTDTQYF
abundance: -; j_gene: TRBJ2-7; d_gene: TRBD1; v_gene: TRBV6-5; CDR3nt: TGTGCCAGCAGCCAATACAGGGGGACCTACGAGCAGTACTTC; CDR3aa: CASSQYRGTYEQYF
abundance: large; j_gene: TRBJ2-3; d_gene: TRBD2; v_gene: TRBV4-2; CDR3nt: TGTGCCAGCAGCCGAAGACTAGCGGCTAGCACAGATACGCAGTATTTT; CDR3aa: CASSRRLAASTDTQYF
abundance: few; j_gene: TRBJ2-3; d_gene: -; v_gene: TRBV2; CDR3nt: TGTGCCAGCAGTGGGCCGGGACATACGCTCACAGATACGCAGTATTTT; CDR3aa: CASSGPGHTLTDTQYF
abundance: once; j_gene: TRBJ2-5; d_gene: TRBD2; v_gene: TRBV4-3; CDR3nt: TGCGCCAGCAGCCGAGCGGTAGCGGGGGGGGTCAAGACCCAGTACTTC; CDR3aa: CASSRAVAGGVKTQYF
abundance: -; j_gene: TRBJ2-3; d_gene: -; v_gene: TRBV19; CDR3nt: TGTGCCAGTAGTAAGGGCGGAATCTCCACAGATACGCAGTATTTT; CDR3aa: CASSKGGISTDTQYF
abundance: -; j_gene: TRBJ2-5; d_gene: -; v_gene: TRBV20-1; CDR3nt: TGCAGTGCTAGATCCCCCGGGACCCAGTACTTC; CDR3aa: CSARSPGTQYF
abundance: -; j_gene: TRBJ2-3; d_gene: -; v_gene: TRBV13; CDR3nt: TGTGCCAGCAGCTTAGGCCCCACAGATACGCAGTATTTT; CDR3aa: CASSLGPTDTQYF
abundance: -; j_gene: TRBJ2-7; d_gene: -; v_gene: TRBV21-1; CDR3nt: TGTGCCAGCAACGTCCGCCAGGGATACTACGAGCAGTACTTC; CDR3aa: CASNVRQGYYEQYF
abundance: -; j_gene: TRBJ2-2; d_gene: TRBD1; v_gene: TRBV25-1; CDR3nt: TGTGCCACCCAGGGGGTATGGGGCACCGGGGAGCTGTTTTTT; CDR3aa: CATQGVWGTGELFF
abundance: -; j_gene: TRBJ2-3; d_gene: -; v_gene: TRBV14; CDR3nt: TGTGCCAGCAGCCAAGCGGGCACAGATACGCAGTATTTT; CDR3aa: CASSQAGTDTQYF
abundance: -; j_gene: TRBJ2-2; d_gene: TRBD1; v_gene: TRBV5-1; CDR3nt: TGCGCCAGCACCGACGGACAGGGTAACACCGGGGAGCTGTTTTTT; CDR3aa: CASTDGQGNTGELFF
abundance: -; j_gene: TRBJ2-1; d_gene: -; v_gene: TRBV7-9; CDR3nt: TGTGCCAGCAGCGGGGGGGCCAACTACAATGAGCAGTTCTTC; CDR3aa: CASSGGANYNEQFF
abundance: few; j_gene: TRBJ1-5; d_gene: -; v_gene: TRBV28; CDR3nt: TGTGCCAGCAGACGGACAGCAAGCAATCAGCCCCAGCATTTT; CDR3aa: CASRRTASNQPQHF
abundance: -; j_gene: TRBJ1-1; d_gene: -; v_gene: TRBV15; CDR3nt: TGTGCCACCAGCAGGGACAGAGGCGCTGAAGCTTTCTTT; CDR3aa: CATSRDRGAEAFF
abundance: -; j_gene: TRBJ2-1; d_gene: TRBD2; v_gene: TRBV5-4; CDR3nt: TGTGCCAGCAGCTTTAGCGGGGGAAGCAACAATGAGCAGTTCTTC; CDR3aa: CASSFSGGSNNEQFF
abundance: -; j_gene: TRBJ2-7; d_gene: -; v_gene: TRBV4-3; CDR3nt: TGCGCCAGCAGCCAAACCCGACAGTCCTACGAGCAGTACTTC; CDR3aa: CASSQTRQSYEQYF
abundance: few; j_gene: TRBJ2-1; d_gene: TRBD2; v_gene: TRBV4-3; CDR3nt: TGCGCCAGCAGCCCAGCCCCCACTAGCGGGGTTTACAATGAGCAGTTCTTC; CDR3aa: CASSPAPTSGVYNEQFF
abundance: -; j_gene: TRBJ2-1; d_gene: TRBD2; v_gene: TRBV2; CDR3nt: TGTGCCAGCAGTGAAGGGACTAGCGGGACGCAGGAGCAGTTCTTC; CDR3aa: CASSEGTSGTQEQFF
abundance: few; j_gene: TRBJ2-7; d_gene: -; v_gene: TRBV6-5; CDR3nt: TGTGCCAGCAGTCCTTCGGGGACAAGCTACTACGAGCAGTACTTC; CDR3aa: CASSPSGTSYYEQYF
abundance: once; j_gene: TRBJ2-5; d_gene: TRBD2; v_gene: TRBV7-9; CDR3nt: TGTGCCAGCAGCCAAGATGATCCCGGGGGGGGCCCAGAGACCCAGTACTTC; CDR3aa: CASSQDDPGGGPETQYF
abundance: -; j_gene: TRBJ1-2; d_gene: -; v_gene: TRBV6-1; CDR3nt: TGTGCCACCAGACAAGGAGGTAACTATGGCTACACCTTC; CDR3aa: CATRQGGNYGYTF
abundance: -; j_gene: TRBJ1-3; d_gene: -; v_gene: TRBV30; CDR3nt: TGTGCCTGGAGTGTCGGGGTTGGCACCATATATTTT; CDR3aa: CAWSVGVGTIYF
abundance: -; j_gene: TRBJ2-7; d_gene: -; v_gene: TRBV6-5; CDR3nt: TGTGCCAGCAGTTACGAGGGAGCGTTAGGCGAGCAGTACTTC; CDR3aa: CASSYEGALGEQYF
abundance: -; j_gene: TRBJ2-7; d_gene: TRBD1; v_gene: TRBV5-6; CDR3nt: TGTGCCAGCAGCTTGGCCCGGGACAGGGGAGGCGAGCAGTACTTC; CDR3aa: CASSLARDRGGEQYF
abundance: -; j_gene: TRBJ1-4; d_gene: -; v_gene: TRBV14; CDR3nt: TGTGCCAGCAGCCGGAGACCCGCAACTAATGAAAAACTGTTTTTT; CDR3aa: CASSRRPATNEKLFF
abundance: -; j_gene: TRBJ2-1; d_gene: TRBD2; v_gene: TRBV4-1; CDR3nt: TGCGCCAGCAGCACAAGAAGAGGGACTAGCGGGGGGGGAAACAATGAGCAGTTCTTC; CDR3aa: CASSTRRGTSGGGNNEQFF
abundance: -; j_gene: TRBJ2-2; d_gene: -; v_gene: TRBV5-5; CDR3nt: TGTGCCAGCAGGGATACAGGGAGCACCGGGGAGCTGTTTTTT; CDR3aa: CASRDTGSTGELFF